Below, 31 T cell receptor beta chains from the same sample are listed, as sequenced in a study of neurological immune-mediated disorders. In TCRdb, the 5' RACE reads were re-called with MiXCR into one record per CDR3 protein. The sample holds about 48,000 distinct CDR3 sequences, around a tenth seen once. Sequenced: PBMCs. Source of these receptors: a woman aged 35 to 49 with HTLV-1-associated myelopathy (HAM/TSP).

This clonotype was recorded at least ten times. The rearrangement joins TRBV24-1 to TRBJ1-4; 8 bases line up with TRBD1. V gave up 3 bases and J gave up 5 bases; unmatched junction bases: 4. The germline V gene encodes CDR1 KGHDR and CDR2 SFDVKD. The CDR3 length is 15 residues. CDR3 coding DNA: TGTGCCACCAGTGATGGGACAGGACGCAATGAAAAACTGTTTTTT. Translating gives CATSDGTGRNEKLFF.

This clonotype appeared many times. CDR3 residues: CASKTGNDIQYF. CDR3 coding DNA: TGTGCCAGCAAGACAGGGAATGACATTCAGTACTTC. The chain employs TRBV6-2 or TRBV6-3 and TRBJ2-4; 7 positions match TRBD1. V was pared by 7 bases and J by 8 bases, with 5 bases of the junction left unmatched. This CDR3 contains 12 residues. Germline-derived CDR1 and CDR2 are MNHEY and SVGEGT.

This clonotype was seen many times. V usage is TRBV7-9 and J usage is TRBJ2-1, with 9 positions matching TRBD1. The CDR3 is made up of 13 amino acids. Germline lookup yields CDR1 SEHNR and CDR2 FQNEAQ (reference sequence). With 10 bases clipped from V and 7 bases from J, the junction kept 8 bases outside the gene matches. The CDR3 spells CATMRDRANEQFF. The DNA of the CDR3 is TGTGCCACCATGAGGGACAGGGCAAATGAGCAGTTCTTC.

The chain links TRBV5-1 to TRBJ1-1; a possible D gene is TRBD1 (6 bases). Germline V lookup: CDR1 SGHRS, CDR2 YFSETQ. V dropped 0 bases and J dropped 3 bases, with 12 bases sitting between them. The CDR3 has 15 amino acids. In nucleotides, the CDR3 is TGCGCCAGCAGCTTGGAGTCAGGGGTTTACACTGAAGCTTTCTTT. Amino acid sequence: CASSLESGVYTEAFF.

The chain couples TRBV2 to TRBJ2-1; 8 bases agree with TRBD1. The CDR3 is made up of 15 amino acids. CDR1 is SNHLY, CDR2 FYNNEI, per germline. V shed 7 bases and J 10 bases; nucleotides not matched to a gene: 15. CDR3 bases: TGTGCCAGCACCCCAGGGGGCGGGACTCGAGGGGAGCAGTTCTTC. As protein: CASTPGGGTRGEQFF.

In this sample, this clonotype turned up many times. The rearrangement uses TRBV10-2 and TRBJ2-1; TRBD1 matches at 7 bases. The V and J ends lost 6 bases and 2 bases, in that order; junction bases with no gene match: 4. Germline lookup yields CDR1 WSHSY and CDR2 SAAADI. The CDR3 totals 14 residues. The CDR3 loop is CASSEQGTYNEQFF. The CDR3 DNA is TGCGCCAGCAGCGAACAGGGGACCTACAATGAGCAGTTCTTC.

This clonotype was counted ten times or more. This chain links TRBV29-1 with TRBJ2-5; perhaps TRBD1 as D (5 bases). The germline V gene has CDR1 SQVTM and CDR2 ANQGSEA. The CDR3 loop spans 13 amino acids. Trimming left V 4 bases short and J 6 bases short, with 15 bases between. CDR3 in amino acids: CSVVWRQGKTQYF. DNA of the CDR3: TGCAGCGTTGTTTGGCGTCAGGGAAAGACCCAGTACTTC.

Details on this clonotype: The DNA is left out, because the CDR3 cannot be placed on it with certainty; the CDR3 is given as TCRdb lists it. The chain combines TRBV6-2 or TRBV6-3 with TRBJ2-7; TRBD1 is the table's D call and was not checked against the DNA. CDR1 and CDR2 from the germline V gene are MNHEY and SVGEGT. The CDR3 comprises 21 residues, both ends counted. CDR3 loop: CASSFYICSARNRDRAHEQYF.

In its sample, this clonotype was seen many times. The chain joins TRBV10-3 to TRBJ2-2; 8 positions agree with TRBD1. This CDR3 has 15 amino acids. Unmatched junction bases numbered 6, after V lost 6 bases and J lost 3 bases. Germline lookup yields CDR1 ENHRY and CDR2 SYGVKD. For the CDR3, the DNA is TGTGCCATCAGCGCAGGACAGGGAGACACCGGGGAGCTGTTTTTT. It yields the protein CAISAGQGDTGELFF.

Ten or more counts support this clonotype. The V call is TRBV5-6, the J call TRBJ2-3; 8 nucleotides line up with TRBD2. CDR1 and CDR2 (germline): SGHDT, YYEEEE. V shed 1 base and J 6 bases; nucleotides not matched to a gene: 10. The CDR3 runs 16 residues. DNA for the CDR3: TGTGCCAGCAGCTTGCTCTCCAGCGGGGGTGCTGATACGCAGTATTTT. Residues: CASSLLSSGGADTQYF.

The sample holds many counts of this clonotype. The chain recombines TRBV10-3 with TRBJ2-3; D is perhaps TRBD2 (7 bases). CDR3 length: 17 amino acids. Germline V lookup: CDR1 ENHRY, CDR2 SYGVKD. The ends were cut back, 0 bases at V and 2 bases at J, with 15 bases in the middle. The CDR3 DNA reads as TGTGCCATCAGTGAGTCGAAAAGGGGGGGGAACACAGATACGCAGTATTTT. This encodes CAISESKRGGNTDTQYF.

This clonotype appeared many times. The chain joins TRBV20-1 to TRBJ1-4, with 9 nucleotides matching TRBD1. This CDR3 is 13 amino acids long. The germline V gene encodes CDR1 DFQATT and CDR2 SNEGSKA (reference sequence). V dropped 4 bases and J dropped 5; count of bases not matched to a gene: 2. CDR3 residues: CSAKTGGNEKLFF. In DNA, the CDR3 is TGCAGTGCTAAGACAGGGGGGAATGAAAAACTGTTTTTT.

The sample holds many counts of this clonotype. The CDR3 DNA follows: TGTGCCAGCAGCTCGCAAGGGAGACATGAGCAGTTCTTC. This translates into CASSSQGRHEQFF. The chain joins TRBV5-6 to TRBJ2-1, with D tentatively TRBD2 (5 bases). V was clipped by 3 bases and J by 8 bases, with 12 bases between them. The CDR3 is 13 residues long. CDR1 SGHDT and CDR2 YYEEEE come from the germline V gene. The whole variable domain, filled in from reference TRBV5-6 and TRBJ2-1, reads DAGVTQSPTHLIKTRGQQVTLRCSPKSGHDTVSWYQQALGQGPQFIFQYYEEEERQRGNFPDRFSGHQFPNYSSELNVNALLLGDSALYLCASSSQGRHEQFFGPGTRLTVL.

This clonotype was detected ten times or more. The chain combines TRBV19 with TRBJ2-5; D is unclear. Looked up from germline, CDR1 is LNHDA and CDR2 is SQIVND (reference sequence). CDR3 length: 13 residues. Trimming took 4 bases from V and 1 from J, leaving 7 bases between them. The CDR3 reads CASSSHPQETQYF. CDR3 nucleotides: TGTGCCAGTAGTAGTCATCCCCAAGAGACCCAGTACTTC.

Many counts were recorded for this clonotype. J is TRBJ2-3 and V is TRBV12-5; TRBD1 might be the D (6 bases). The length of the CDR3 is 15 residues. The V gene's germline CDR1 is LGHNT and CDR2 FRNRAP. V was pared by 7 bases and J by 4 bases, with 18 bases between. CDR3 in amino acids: CASARTGSIADTQYF. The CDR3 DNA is TGTGCTAGTGCCCGTACAGGGTCAATCGCAGATACGCAGTATTTT. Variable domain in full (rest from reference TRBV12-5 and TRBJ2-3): DARVTQTPRHKVTEMGQEVTMRCQPILGHNTVFWYRQTMMQGLELLAYFRNRAPLDDSGMPKDRFSAEMPDATLATLKIQPSEPRDSAVYFCASARTGSIADTQYFGPGTRLTVL.

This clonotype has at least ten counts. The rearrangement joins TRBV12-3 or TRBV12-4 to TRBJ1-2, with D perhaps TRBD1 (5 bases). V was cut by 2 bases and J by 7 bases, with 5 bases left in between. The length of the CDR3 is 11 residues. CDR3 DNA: TGTGCCAGCAGTTTACAGGGTGGCTACACCTTC. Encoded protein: CASSLQGGYTF.

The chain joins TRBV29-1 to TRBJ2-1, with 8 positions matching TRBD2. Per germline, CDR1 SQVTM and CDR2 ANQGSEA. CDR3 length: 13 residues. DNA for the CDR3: TGCGTCATCCCGGGGGGGCCGGTGGGTGAGCAGTTCTTC. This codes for CVIPGGPVGEQFF.

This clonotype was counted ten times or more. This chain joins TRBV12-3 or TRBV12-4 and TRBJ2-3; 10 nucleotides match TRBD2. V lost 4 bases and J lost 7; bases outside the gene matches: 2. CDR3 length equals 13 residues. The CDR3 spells CASSSSGSNTQYF. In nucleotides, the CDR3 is TGTGCCAGCAGTTCTAGCGGGAGTAATACGCAGTATTTT.

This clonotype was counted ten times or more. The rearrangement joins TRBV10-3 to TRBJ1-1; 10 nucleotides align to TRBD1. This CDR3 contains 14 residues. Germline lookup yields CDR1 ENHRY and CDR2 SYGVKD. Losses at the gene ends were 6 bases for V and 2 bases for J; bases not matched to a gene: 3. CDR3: CAISRDRGNTEAFF. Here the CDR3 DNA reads TGTGCCATCAGCCGGGACAGGGGAAACACTGAAGCTTTCTTT.

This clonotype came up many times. DNA of the CDR3: TGCGCCAGCAGCCAAGAAGGGCTACGAGCGGGGACAAATATCATCTACGAGCAGTACTTC. It codes for CASSQEGLRAGTNIIYEQYF. This chain links TRBV4-1 with TRBJ2-7, with D maybe TRBD2 (7 bases). The germline CDR1 and CDR2 sequences are MGHRA and YSYEKL. V lost 0 bases and J lost 3, with 27 bases in between. The CDR3 covers 20 residues.

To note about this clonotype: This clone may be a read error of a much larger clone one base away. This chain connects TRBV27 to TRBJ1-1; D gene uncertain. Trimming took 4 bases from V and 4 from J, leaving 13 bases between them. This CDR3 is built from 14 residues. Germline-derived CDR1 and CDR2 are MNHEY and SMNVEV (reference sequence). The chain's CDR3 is CASSWEREVTEAFF. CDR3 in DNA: TGTGCCAGCAGTTGGGAGAGGGAGGTCACTGAAGCTTTCTTT.

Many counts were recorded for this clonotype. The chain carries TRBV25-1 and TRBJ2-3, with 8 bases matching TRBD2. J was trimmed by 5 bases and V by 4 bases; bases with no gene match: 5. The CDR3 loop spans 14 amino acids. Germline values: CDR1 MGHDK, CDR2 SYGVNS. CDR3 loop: CASSVVGGGDTQYF. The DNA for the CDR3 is TGTGCCAGCAGTGTTGTCGGGGGGGGAGATACGCAGTATTTT.

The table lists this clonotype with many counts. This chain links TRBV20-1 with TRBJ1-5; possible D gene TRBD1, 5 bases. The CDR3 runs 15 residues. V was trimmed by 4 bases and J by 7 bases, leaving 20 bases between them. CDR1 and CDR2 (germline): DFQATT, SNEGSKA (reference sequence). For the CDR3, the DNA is TGCAGTGCTACGGCCCGGGACTCAAGGAAACAGCCCCAGCATTTT. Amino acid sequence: CSATARDSRKQPQHF.

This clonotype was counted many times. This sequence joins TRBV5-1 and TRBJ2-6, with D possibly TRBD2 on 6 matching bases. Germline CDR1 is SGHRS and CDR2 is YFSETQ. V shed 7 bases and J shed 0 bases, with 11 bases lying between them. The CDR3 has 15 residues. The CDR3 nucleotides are TGCGCCAGCCGGGAGACTTACTCTGGGGCCAACGTCCTGACTTTC. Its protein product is CASRETYSGANVLTF.

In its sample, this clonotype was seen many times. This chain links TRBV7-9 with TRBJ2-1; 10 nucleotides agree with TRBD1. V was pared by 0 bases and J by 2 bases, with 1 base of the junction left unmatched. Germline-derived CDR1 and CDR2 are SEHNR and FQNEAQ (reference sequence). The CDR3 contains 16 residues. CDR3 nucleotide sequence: TGTGCCAGCAGCTTAGCGGGACAGGGGACCTACAATGAGCAGTTCTTC. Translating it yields CASSLAGQGTYNEQFF.

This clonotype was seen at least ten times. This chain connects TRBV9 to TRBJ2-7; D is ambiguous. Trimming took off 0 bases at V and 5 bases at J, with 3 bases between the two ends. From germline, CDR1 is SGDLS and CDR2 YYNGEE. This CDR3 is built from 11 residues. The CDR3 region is CASSVEDEQYF. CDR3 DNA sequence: TGTGCCAGCAGCGTAGAGGACGAGCAGTACTTC.

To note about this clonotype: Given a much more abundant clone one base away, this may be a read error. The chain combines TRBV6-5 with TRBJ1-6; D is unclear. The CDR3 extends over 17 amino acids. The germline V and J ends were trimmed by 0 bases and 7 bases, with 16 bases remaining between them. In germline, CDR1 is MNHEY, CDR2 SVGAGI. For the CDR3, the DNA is TGTGCCAGCAGTTACTCCTCGGCAAACGGAATCAATTCACCCCTCCACTTT. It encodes CASSYSSANGINSPLHF.

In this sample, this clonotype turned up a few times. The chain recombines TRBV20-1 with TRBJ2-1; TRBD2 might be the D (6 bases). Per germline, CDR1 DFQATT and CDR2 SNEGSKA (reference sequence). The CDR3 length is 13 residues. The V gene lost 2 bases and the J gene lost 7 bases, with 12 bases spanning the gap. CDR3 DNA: TGCAGTGCTAGATATCCGGGGGTAAATGAGCAGTTCTTC. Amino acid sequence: CSARYPGVNEQFF.

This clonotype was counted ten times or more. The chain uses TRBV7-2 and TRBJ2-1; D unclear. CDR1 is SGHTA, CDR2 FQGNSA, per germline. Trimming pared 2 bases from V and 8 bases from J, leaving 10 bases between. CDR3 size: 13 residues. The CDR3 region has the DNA TGTGCCAGCAGCTTACAGGTAGCCGATGAGCAGTTCTTC. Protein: CASSLQVADEQFF.

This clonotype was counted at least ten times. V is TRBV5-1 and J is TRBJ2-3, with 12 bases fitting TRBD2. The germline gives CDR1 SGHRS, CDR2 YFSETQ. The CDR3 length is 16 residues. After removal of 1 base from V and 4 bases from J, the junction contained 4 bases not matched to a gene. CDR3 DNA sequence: TGCGCCAGCAGCTTGAGGACTAGCGGGGCAGCAGATACGCAGTATTTT. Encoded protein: CASSLRTSGAADTQYF.

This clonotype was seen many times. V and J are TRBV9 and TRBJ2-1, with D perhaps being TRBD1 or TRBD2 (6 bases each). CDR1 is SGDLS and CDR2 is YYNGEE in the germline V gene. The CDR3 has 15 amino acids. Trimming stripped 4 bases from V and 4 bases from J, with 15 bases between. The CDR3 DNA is TGTGCCAGCAGCTCCCAAGGGGGGCAGTACAATGAGCAGTTCTTC. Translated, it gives CASSSQGGQYNEQFF. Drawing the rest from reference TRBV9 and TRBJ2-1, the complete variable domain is DSGVTQTPKHLITATGQRVTLRCSPRSGDLSVYWYQQSLDQGLQFLIQYYNGEERAKGNILERFSAQQFPDLHSELNLSSLELGDSALYFCASSSQGGQYNEQFFGPGTRLTVL.